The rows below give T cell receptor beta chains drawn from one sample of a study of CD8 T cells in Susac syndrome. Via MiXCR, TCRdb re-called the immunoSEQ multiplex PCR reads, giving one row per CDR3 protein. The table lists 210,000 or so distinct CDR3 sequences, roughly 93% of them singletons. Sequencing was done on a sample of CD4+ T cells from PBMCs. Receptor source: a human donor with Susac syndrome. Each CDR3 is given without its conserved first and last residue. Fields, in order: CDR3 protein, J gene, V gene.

ASDRGRDTEAF,TRBJ1-1,TRBV6-2/TRBV6-3
ASSPLGGAGETQY,TRBJ2-5,TRBV25-1
ATGGDSPLH,TRBJ1-6,TRBV12-3/TRBV12-4
ASSQLAAGEGDTQY,TRBJ2-3,TRBV4-3
ASSLSGAPQETQY,TRBJ2-5,TRBV12-3/TRBV12-4
SAIRRAKNIQY,TRBJ2-4,TRBV20-1
ASHGGANVLT,TRBJ2-6,TRBV6-5
ASRQGAVGYT,TRBJ1-2,TRBV6-5
ASSLGERVSTDTQY,TRBJ2-3,TRBV5-4
SVRDTIGNTIY,TRBJ1-3,TRBV29-1
ASSYGQAPSTDTQY,TRBJ2-3,TRBV6-6
ASSYNYGYT,TRBJ1-2,TRBV6-1
ASRLAGVLSDTQY,TRBJ2-3,TRBV6-5
ASSLQQGNTEAF,TRBJ1-1,TRBV11-2
SVAGADGAEAF,TRBJ1-1,TRBV20-1
ASSDGGTEAF,TRBJ1-1,TRBV5-1
ASSRDTEVTNEQF,TRBJ2-1,TRBV19
ASSYGIGFPRETQY,TRBJ2-5,TRBV6-6
ASSFSDQPQH,TRBJ1-5,TRBV27
AWSTNRDSHGEKLF,TRBJ1-4,TRBV30
SVALGTGGEQF,TRBJ2-1,TRBV29-1
ASTFTGSPAGNTIY,TRBJ1-3,TRBV6-6
ASKNPEGYQAYEQY,TRBJ2-7,TRBV6-2/TRBV6-3
SAQYQETQY,TRBJ2-5,TRBV20-1
SARTSGEGETQY,TRBJ2-5,TRBV20-1
ASSRDRGEIYGYT,TRBJ1-2,TRBV6-2/TRBV6-3
ASSQPDTNYGYT,TRBJ1-2,TRBV4-2
ASSSNSGTENTEAF,TRBJ1-1,TRBV28
ATSRPTALNYGYT,TRBJ1-2,TRBV15
ASSYSGRGYTGELF,TRBJ2-2,TRBV6-2/TRBV6-3
ASSYDRTTNYGYT,TRBJ1-2,TRBV2
ASSVESNYGYT,TRBJ1-2,TRBV9
ASSLEGRQGSGYT,TRBJ1-2,TRBV7-2
SVTNGRTSYEQY,TRBJ2-7,TRBV29-1
ASSVDRGKAGTGELF,TRBJ2-2,TRBV9
AWSSGRDEKLF,TRBJ1-4,TRBV30
AISERQGTYNEQF,TRBJ2-1,TRBV10-3
ASSRRGTGEAF,TRBJ1-1,TRBV10-1
AWTGDLNQPQH,TRBJ1-5,TRBV30
SVPPGQGGSYGYT,TRBJ1-2,TRBV20-1
ASSRGISTDTQY,TRBJ2-3,TRBV5-1
ASSLLQDGYEQY,TRBJ2-7,TRBV5-1
AWTQGVGYT,TRBJ1-2,TRBV30
ASSPGHQGGYGYT,TRBJ1-2,TRBV5-1
ASSLASGGEQETQY,TRBJ2-5,TRBV5-1
ASSPGGGAETQY,TRBJ2-5,TRBV12-3/TRBV12-4
ASSSGPLKNTEAF,TRBJ1-1,TRBV21-1
ASTLHLGTTANVLT,TRBJ2-6,TRBV2
ATRKGQGAQNTGELF,TRBJ2-2,TRBV24-1
SARRQGPYEQY,TRBJ2-7,TRBV20-1
ASSEVVGELF,TRBJ2-2,TRBV2
ASSPRTSLPTGELF,TRBJ2-2,TRBV11-3
SAGGRGQDYGYT,TRBJ1-2,TRBV29-1